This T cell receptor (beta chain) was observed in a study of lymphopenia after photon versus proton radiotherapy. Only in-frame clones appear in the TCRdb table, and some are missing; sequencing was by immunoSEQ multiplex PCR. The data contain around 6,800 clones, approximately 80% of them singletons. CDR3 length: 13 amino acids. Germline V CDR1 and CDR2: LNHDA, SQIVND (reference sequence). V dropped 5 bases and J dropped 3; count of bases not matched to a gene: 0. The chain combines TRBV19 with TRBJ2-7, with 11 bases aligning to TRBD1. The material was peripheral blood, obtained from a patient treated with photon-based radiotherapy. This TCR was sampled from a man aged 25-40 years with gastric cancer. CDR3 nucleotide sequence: TGTGCCAGTAGTGGGACAGGGGGCTACGAGCAGTACTTC. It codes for CASSGTGGYEQYF.